The next 32 T cell receptor beta chains were all read from a single sample in a study of T cell repertoires in aging, cancer and after chemotherapy. TCR beta rearrangements were amplified from peripheral blood genomic DNA. Multiplex touch-down PCR with TRB-A/B primers amplified rearranged V-D-J TRB sequences. TCRdb used MiXCR to reprocess the multiplex PCR reads, holding one entry per CDR3 protein. The sample consists of about 2,300 distinct CDR3 sequences, under 45% of them appearing once. The sample consisted of blood. Every receptor here comes from a human donor with a solid tumor.

The gene calls are TRBV12-3 or TRBV12-4 and TRBJ1-6; a weak D match, TRBD1 (6 bases). Trimming pared 5 bases from V and 10 bases from J, leaving 18 bases between. There are 15 residues in the CDR3. CDR3 amino acids: CASSRGQISISPLHF. The CDR3 nucleotides are TGTGCCAGCAGTCGAGGACAGATCTCTATCTCACCCCTCCACTTT.

The rearrangement uses TRBV7-9 and TRBJ1-5, with D uncertain. Between the trimmed V and J ends, which lost 5 bases and 1 base, there was a span of 3 bases. CDR1 SEHNR and CDR2 FQNEAQ come from the germline V gene (reference sequence). CDR3 length equals 12 residues. CDR3 nucleotide sequence: TGTGCCAGCAGCACCAGCAATCAGCCCCAGCATTTT. This sequence encodes CASSTSNQPQHF.

The chain carries TRBV12-3 or TRBV12-4 and TRBJ1-2; D ambiguous. CDR3 size: 12 residues. The V gene lost 5 bases and the J gene lost 1 base, with 5 bases spanning the gap. The CDR3 DNA sequence: TGTGCCAGCAGTGAACTTAACTATGGCTACACCTTC. Residues: CASSELNYGYTF.

The chain is built from TRBV25-1 and TRBJ2-5; D is perhaps TRBD1 or TRBD2 (5 bases each). The CDR3 sequence is 13 residues long. Trimming stripped 1 base from V and 2 bases from J, with 5 bases between. Germline CDR1 MGHDK, CDR2 SYGVNS. This CDR3 is CASSEWGQETQYF. The CDR3 nucleotides are TGTGCCAGCAGTGAATGGGGGCAAGAGACCCAGTACTTC.

This clonotype was seen a few times. The chain has TRBV12-3 or TRBV12-4 and TRBJ1-5; D is perhaps TRBD1 (6 bases). Trimming shortened V by 3 bases and J by 2 bases, and 8 bases separated the two germline ends. The CDR3 totals 14 residues. CDR3 loop: CASSFAGGNQPQHF. The CDR3 DNA follows: TGTGCCAGCAGTTTCGCAGGGGGCAATCAGCCCCAGCATTTT.

This clonotype occurred a few times. The rearrangement joins TRBV19 to TRBJ2-4; D is possibly TRBD1 (6 bases). Trimming stripped 5 bases from V and 8 bases from J, with 16 bases between. Germline V gene sequence: CDR1 LNHDA, CDR2 SQIVND (reference sequence). The CDR3 length is 14 residues. DNA for the CDR3: TGTGCCAGTAGTCTTCCGGGACAATGGGACATTCAGTACTTC. Translating gives CASSLPGQWDIQYF.

This chain uses TRBV7-9 with TRBJ2-3, with D possibly being TRBD1 or TRBD2 (5 bases each). Germline CDR1 is SEHNR and CDR2 is FQNEAQ (reference sequence). The V end lost 5 bases, the J end lost 8 bases, and 14 bases lay between the germline ends. The CDR3 has 13 residues. The CDR3 reads CASSPRDRSTQYF. Written as DNA, the CDR3 is TGTGCCAGCAGCCCCCGGGACCGGAGTACGCAGTATTTT.

J is TRBJ2-1 and V is TRBV18, with D perhaps being TRBD1 or TRBD2 (5 bases each). The germline V gene has CDR1 KGHSH and CDR2 LQKENI. The V end lost 2 bases, the J end lost 9 bases, and 17 bases lay between the germline ends. The CDR3 totals 15 residues. CDR3 in DNA: TGTGCCAGCTCACCAAATTCATTTCCGGGGACTGAGCAGTTCTTC. Translation gives CASSPNSFPGTEQFF. Full variable domain (missing parts from reference TRBV18 and TRBJ2-1): NAGVMQNPRHLVRRRGQEARLRCSPMKGHSHVYWYRQLPEEGLKFMVYLQKENIIDESGMPKERFSAEFPKEGPSILRIQQVVRGDSAAYFCASSPNSFPGTEQFFGPGTRLTVL.

This chain joins TRBV7-6 and TRBJ1-5; 7 bases line up with TRBD1. Germline CDR1 and CDR2: SGHVS and FNYEAQ. This CDR3 is built from 15 residues. V shed 1 base, J shed 3 bases, and the junction held 3 bases outside the gene matches. The CDR3 DNA sequence: TGTGCCAGCAGCTTAGGAGGGGGCTTCAATCAGCCCCAGCATTTT. It translates to CASSLGGGFNQPQHF.

This clonotype has only a few counts. The chain links TRBV20-1 to TRBJ2-5, with 12 nucleotides matching TRBD1. Germline values: CDR1 DFQATT, CDR2 SNEGSKA (reference sequence). The junction had 6 bases not matched to a gene; V was cut back by 5 bases and J by 5 bases. The CDR3 runs 14 residues. CDR3 amino acids: CSAGGTGGVETQYF. DNA of the CDR3: TGCAGTGCTGGGGGGACAGGGGGCGTGGAGACCCAGTACTTC.

To note about this clonotype: The junction departs from the called germline gene at one end, perhaps through a read error. In DNA, the CDR3 is TGTGCCAGCAGCTTAGCGTTCAGGGACCCGTACTTC. Protein product: CASSLAFRDPYF. V usage is TRBV7-2 and J usage is TRBJ1-2; tentatively, D is TRBD1 (5 bases). Germline-derived CDR1 and CDR2 are SGHTA and FQGNSA. The CDR3 covers 12 residues.

The chain carries TRBV6-2 or TRBV6-3 and TRBJ2-1; D perhaps matches TRBD2 (6 bases). Germline V gene sequence: CDR1 MNHEY, CDR2 SVGEGT. Trimming shortened V by 6 bases and J by 7 bases, and 28 bases separated the two germline ends. The CDR3 extends over 18 amino acids. In nucleotides, the CDR3 is TGTGCCAGCAGCCCTGTATTAGCGGCCGGTGATGTCAGGAATGAGCAGTTCTTC. This sequence encodes CASSPVLAAGDVRNEQFF.

This clonotype has a handful of counts. This chain connects TRBV25-1 to TRBJ2-7; TRBD2 is a possible D gene (5 bases). Looked up from germline, CDR1 is MGHDK and CDR2 is SYGVNS. This CDR3 contains 11 residues. The V end lost 1 base, the J end lost 7 bases, and 5 bases lay between the germline ends. Here the CDR3 reads CASSEWREQYF. CDR3 DNA sequence: TGTGCCAGCAGTGAATGGAGGGAGCAGTACTTC.

V is TRBV27 and J is TRBJ2-3; no clear D. CDR1 MNHEY and CDR2 SMNVEV come from the germline V gene (reference sequence). The CDR3 runs 14 residues. The V gene lost 3 bases and the J gene lost 6 bases, with 13 bases spanning the gap. In nucleotides, the CDR3 is TGTGCCAGCAGTTTCCGGACGAACGTCGATACGCAGTATTTT. Translation: CASSFRTNVDTQYF.

The V gene is TRBV19, the J gene TRBJ1-5; D unclear. Germline V gene lookup returns CDR1 LNHDA and CDR2 SQIVND (reference sequence). CDR3 length: 13 amino acids. Between the trimmed V and J ends, which lost 7 bases and 5 bases, there was a span of 12 bases. CDR3 loop: CASMDAVDQPQHF. As DNA, the CDR3 is TGTGCCAGTATGGATGCCGTTGATCAGCCCCAGCATTTT.

This chain uses TRBV5-4 with TRBJ2-5; 10 positions match TRBD2. Per the germline V gene, CDR1 is SGHNT and CDR2 is YYREEE (reference sequence). The CDR3 is 15 residues long. J lost 5 bases, V lost 4 bases, and 8 bases had no gene match. DNA for the CDR3: TGTGCCAGCAGCCTGAGACTAGCGGGCCGGGAGACCCAGTACTTC. This sequence encodes CASSLRLAGRETQYF.

The rearrangement uses TRBV20-1 and TRBJ1-5; 9 bases align to TRBD1. V gave up 6 bases and J gave up 2 bases; unmatched junction bases: 5. This CDR3 is built from 14 residues. CDR1 is DFQATT, CDR2 SNEGSKA, per germline (reference sequence). The DNA for the CDR3 is TGCAGTGCAAGGGACAGGGTAGGCAATCAGCCCCAGCATTTT. It translates to CSARDRVGNQPQHF.

This rearrangement joins TRBV19 to TRBJ1-5, with D unclear. Trimming took off 0 bases at V and 0 bases at J, with 6 bases between the two ends. The CDR3 is 15 amino acids. Germline V lookup: CDR1 LNHDA, CDR2 SQIVND (reference sequence). The CDR3 reads CASSIERRSNQPQHF. The CDR3 DNA reads as TGTGCCAGTAGTATAGAACGGCGTAGCAATCAGCCCCAGCATTTT.

This clonotype was counted only a few times. This chain joins TRBV6-1 and TRBJ2-3; weak D call: TRBD2 (6 bases). V was pared by 3 bases and J by 6 bases, with 19 bases between. CDR1 is MNHNS and CDR2 is SASEGT in the germline V gene. The CDR3 length is 16 residues. This CDR3 reads CASSDRISGATDTQYF. Written as DNA, the CDR3 is TGTGCCAGCAGTGATCGGATTAGCGGAGCCACGGATACGCAGTATTTT.

V usage is TRBV20-1 and J usage is TRBJ2-1, with 8 bases that match TRBD2. CDR1 and CDR2 (germline): DFQATT, SNEGSKA (reference sequence). The V segment lost 5 bases and the J segment 7 bases; nucleotides outside the gene matches: 13. The CDR3 loop spans 15 amino acids. CDR3 coding DNA: TGCAGTGCTCTGCCTTCTAGCGGGTTGCAAAATGAGCAGTTCTTC. This codes for CSALPSSGLQNEQFF.

The chain has TRBV19 and TRBJ1-3, with a weak D call TRBD1 (5 bases). CDR3 size: 15 residues. The V end was cut by 9 bases, the J end by 0 bases, with 15 bases between. From germline, CDR1 is LNHDA and CDR2 SQIVND (reference sequence). The CDR3 sequence: CASHPEGRSGNTIYF. CDR3 DNA sequence: TGTGCCAGCCACCCCGAGGGACGCTCTGGAAACACCATATATTTT. The full variable domain, its missing parts supplied by reference TRBV19 and TRBJ1-3, is DGGITQSPKYLFRKEGQNVTLSCEQNLNHDAMYWYRQDPGQGLRLIYYSQIVNDFQKGDIAEGYSVSREKKESFPLTVTSAQKNPTAFYLCASHPEGRSGNTIYFGEGSWLTVV.

V and J are TRBV27 and TRBJ1-1; a possible D gene is TRBD1 (6 bases). In germline, CDR1 is MNHEY, CDR2 SMNVEV (reference sequence). With 2 bases removed from V and 4 bases from J, the gap between germline ends came to 11 bases. The CDR3 spans 14 residues. The chain's CDR3 is CASSLAGVGTEAFF. In DNA, the CDR3 is TGTGCCAGCAGTTTAGCAGGGGTAGGCACTGAAGCTTTCTTT.

The rearrangement joins TRBV7-2 to TRBJ2-7; D possibly matches TRBD1 or TRBD2 (5 bases each). The V gene lost 1 base and the J gene lost 8 bases, with 12 bases spanning the gap. CDR3 length equals 13 residues. Germline CDR1 SGHTA, CDR2 FQGNSA. CDR3 sequence (DNA): TGTGCCAGCAGCTTAGTTTACGGGGCCAAGCAGTACTTC. Translated, it gives CASSLVYGAKQYF.

In this sample, this clonotype is medium-sized. The rearrangement links TRBV30 to TRBJ1-6, with D perhaps TRBD1 (5 bases). Germline-derived CDR1 and CDR2 are GTSNPN and SVGIG (reference sequence). V was shortened by 8 bases and J by 4 bases, with 9 bases between the two germline ends. The CDR3 is 12 residues long. CDR3 in amino acids: CAHRQYNSPLHF. Here the CDR3 DNA reads TGTGCCCATCGACAGTATAATTCACCCCTCCACTTT.

This clonotype showed up just a few times. V usage is TRBV6-5 and J usage is TRBJ1-1, with D possibly TRBD1 on 6 matching bases. Germline CDR1 and CDR2: MNHEY and SVGAGI. CDR3 size: 15 residues. Trimming left V 0 bases short and J 4 bases short, with 12 bases between. The CDR3 loop is CASSYSRTVSTEAFF. CDR3 bases: TGTGCCAGCAGTTACTCGAGGACAGTGAGCACTGAAGCTTTCTTT.

This clonotype was seen only a few times. The chain uses TRBV20-1 and TRBJ2-3, with D unclear. Per the germline V gene, CDR1 is DFQATT and CDR2 is SNEGSKA (reference sequence). The CDR3 is made up of 15 amino acids. V was trimmed by 0 bases and J by 4 bases, leaving 14 bases between them. This CDR3 reads CSARDISSFSDTQYF. CDR3 sequence (DNA): TGCAGTGCTAGAGATATCTCCAGTTTTTCAGATACGCAGTATTTT.

Only a few counts were recorded for this clonotype. This chain links TRBV7-9 with TRBJ2-1, with D unresolved. The CDR3 is made up of 12 amino acids. The V end was cut by 5 bases, the J end by 6 bases, with 8 bases between. In germline, CDR1 is SEHNR, CDR2 FQNEAQ (reference sequence). The CDR3 sequence: CASSVVGNEQFF. The CDR3 coding sequence is TGTGCCAGCAGCGTAGTAGGCAATGAGCAGTTCTTC.

V and J are TRBV5-1 and TRBJ2-2; D ambiguous. The CDR3 totals 14 residues. Trimming left V 5 bases short and J 0 bases short, with 8 bases between. The V gene's germline CDR1 is SGHRS and CDR2 YFSETQ. CDR3 DNA sequence: TGCGCCAGCAGTCGGGCCTCGAACACCGGGGAGCTGTTTTTT. Translated: CASSRASNTGELFF.

The V call is TRBV7-9, the J call TRBJ2-1; 8 bases align to TRBD1. CDR1 and CDR2 from the germline V gene are SEHNR and FQNEAQ (reference sequence). The CDR3 loop spans 13 amino acids. The V gene end was trimmed by 5 bases and the J gene end by 10 bases; junction bases not matched to a gene: 7. The CDR3: CASSPGQGQEQFF. The DNA for the CDR3 is TGTGCCAGCAGCCCAGGACAGGGACAGGAGCAGTTCTTC. The complete variable domain, with remaining parts taken from reference TRBV7-9 and TRBJ2-1, reads DTGVSQNPRHKITKRGQNVTFRCDPISEHNRLYWYRQTLGQGPEFLTYFQNEAQLEKSRLLSDRFSAERPKGSFSTLEIQRTEQGDSAMYLCASSPGQGQEQFFGPGTRLTVL.

The rearrangement links TRBV6-1 to TRBJ1-2; D remains ambiguous. Germline values: CDR1 MNHNS, CDR2 SASEGT. CDR3 size: 12 residues. Trimming pared 3 bases from V and 4 bases from J, leaving 6 bases between. Here the CDR3 reads CASSEAAYGYTF. The CDR3 nucleotides are TGTGCCAGCAGTGAGGCAGCCTATGGCTACACCTTC.

This clonotype turned up a few times. The chain has TRBV15 and TRBJ2-7, with a tentative D call TRBD1 (5 bases). There are 13 residues in the CDR3. Germline-derived CDR1 and CDR2 are LNHNV and YYDKDF (reference sequence). V lost 3 bases to trimming and J lost 4 bases, with 10 bases between them. The CDR3 sequence: CATSRGPGYEQYF. CDR3 sequence (DNA): TGTGCCACCAGCAGGGGGCCGGGTTACGAGCAGTACTTC.

This clonotype was detected a few times. The chain links TRBV6-5 to TRBJ2-2, with 10 nucleotides matching TRBD2. The germline V gene has CDR1 MNHEY and CDR2 SVGAGI. V gave up 7 bases and J gave up 5 bases; unmatched junction bases: 13. The length of the CDR3 is 17 residues. The CDR3, as DNA: TGTGCCAGCACCTTGGCTAGCGGGAGCATTATTACCGGGGAGCTGTTTTTT. It codes for CASTLASGSIITGELFF.